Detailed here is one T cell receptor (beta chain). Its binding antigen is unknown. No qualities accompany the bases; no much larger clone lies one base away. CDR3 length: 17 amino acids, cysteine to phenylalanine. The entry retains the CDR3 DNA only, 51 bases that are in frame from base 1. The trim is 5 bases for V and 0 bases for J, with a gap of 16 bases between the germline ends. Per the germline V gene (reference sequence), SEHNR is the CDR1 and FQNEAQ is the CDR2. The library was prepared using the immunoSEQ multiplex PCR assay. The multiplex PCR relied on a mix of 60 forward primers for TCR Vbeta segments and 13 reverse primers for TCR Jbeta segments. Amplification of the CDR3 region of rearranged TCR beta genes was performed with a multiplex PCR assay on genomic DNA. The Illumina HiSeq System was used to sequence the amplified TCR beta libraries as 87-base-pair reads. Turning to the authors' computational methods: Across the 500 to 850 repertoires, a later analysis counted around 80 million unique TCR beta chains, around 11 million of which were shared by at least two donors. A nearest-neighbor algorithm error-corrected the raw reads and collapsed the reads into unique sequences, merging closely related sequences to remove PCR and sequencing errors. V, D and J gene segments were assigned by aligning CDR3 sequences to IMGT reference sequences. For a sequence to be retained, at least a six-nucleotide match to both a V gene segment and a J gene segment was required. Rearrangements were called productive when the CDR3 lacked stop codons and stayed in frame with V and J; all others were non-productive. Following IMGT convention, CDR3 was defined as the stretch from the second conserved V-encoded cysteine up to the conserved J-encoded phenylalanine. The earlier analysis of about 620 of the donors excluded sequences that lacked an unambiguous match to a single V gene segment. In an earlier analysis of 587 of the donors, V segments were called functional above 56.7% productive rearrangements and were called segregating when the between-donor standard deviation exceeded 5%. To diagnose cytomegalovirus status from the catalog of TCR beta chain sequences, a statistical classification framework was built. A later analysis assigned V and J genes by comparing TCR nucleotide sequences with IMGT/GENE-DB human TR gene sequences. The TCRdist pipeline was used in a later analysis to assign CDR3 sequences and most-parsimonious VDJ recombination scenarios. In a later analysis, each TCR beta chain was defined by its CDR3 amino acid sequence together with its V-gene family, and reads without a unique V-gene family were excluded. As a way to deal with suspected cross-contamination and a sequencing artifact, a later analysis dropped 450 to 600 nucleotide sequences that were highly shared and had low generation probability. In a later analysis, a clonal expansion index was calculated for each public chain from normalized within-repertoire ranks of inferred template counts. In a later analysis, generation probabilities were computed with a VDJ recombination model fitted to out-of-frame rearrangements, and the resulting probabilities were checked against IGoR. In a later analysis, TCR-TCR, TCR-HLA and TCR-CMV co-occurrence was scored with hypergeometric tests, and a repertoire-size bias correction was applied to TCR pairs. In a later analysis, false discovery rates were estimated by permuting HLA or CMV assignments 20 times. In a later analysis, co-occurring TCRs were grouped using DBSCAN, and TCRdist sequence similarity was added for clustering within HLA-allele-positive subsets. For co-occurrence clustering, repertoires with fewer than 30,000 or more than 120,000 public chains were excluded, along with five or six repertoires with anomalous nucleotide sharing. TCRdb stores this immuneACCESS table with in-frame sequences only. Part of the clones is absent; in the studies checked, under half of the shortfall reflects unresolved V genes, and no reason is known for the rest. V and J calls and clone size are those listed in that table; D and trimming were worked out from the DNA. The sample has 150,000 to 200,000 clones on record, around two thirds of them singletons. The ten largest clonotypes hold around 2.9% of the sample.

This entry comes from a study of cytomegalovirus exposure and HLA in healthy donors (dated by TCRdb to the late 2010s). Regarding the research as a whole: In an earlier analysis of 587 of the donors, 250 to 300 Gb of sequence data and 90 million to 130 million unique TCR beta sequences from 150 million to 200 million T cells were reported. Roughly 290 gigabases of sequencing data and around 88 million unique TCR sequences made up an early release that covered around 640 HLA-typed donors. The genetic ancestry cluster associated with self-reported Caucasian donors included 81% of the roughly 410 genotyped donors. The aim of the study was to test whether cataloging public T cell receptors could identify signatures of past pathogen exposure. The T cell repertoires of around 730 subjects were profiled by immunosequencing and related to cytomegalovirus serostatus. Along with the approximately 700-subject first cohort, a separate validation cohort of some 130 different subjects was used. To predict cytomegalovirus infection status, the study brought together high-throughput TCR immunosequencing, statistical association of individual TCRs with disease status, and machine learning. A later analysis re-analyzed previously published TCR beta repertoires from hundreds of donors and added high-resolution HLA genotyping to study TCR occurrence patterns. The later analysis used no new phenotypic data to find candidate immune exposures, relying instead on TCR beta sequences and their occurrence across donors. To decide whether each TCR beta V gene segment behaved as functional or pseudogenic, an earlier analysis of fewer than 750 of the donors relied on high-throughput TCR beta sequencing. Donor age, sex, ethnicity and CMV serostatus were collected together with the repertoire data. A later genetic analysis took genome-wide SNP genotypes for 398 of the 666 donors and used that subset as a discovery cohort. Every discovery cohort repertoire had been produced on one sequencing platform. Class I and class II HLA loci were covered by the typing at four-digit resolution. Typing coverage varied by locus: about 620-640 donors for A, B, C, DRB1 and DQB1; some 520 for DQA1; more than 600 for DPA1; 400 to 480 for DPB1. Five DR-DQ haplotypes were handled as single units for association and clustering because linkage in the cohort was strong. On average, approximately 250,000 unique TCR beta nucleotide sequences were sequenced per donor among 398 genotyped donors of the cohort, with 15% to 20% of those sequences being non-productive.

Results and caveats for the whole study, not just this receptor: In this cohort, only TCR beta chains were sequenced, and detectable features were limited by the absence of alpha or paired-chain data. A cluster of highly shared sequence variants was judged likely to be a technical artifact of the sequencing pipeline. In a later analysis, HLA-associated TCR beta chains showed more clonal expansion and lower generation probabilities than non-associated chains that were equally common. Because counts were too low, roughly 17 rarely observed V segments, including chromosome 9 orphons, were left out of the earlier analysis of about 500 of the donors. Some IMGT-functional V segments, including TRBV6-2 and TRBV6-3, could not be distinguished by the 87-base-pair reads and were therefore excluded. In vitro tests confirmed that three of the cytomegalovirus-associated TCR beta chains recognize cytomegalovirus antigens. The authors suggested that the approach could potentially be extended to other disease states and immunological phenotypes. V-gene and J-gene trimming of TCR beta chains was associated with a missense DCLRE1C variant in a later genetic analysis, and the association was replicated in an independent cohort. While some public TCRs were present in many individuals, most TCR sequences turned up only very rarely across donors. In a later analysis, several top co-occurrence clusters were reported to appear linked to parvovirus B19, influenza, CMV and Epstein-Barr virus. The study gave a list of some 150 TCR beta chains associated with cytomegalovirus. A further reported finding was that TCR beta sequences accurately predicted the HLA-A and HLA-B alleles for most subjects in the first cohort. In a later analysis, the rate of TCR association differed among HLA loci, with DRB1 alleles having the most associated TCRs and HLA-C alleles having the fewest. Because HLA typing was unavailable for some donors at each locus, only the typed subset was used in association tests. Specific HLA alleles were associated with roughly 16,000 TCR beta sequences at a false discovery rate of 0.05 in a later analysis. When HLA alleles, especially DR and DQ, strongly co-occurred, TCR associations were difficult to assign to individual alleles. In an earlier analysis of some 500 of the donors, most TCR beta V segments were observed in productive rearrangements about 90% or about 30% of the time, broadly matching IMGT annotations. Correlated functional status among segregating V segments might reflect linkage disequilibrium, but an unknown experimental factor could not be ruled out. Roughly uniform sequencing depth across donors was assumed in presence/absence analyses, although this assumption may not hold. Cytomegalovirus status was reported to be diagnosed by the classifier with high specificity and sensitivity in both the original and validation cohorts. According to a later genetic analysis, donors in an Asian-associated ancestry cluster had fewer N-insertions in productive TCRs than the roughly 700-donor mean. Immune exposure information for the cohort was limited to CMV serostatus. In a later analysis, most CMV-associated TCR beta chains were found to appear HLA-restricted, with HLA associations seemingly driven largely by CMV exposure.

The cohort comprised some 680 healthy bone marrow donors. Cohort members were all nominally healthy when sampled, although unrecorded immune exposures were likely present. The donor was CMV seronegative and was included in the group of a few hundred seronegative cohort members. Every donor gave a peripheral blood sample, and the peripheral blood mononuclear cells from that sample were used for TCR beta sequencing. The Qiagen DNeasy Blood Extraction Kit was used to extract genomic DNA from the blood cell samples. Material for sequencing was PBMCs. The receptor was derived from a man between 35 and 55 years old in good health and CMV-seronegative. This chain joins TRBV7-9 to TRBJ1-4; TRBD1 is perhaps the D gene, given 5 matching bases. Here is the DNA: TGTGCCAGCAGCCCCCCGGGGGGAAGACCAACTAATGAAAAACTGTTTTTT. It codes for CASSPPGGRPTNEKLFF.